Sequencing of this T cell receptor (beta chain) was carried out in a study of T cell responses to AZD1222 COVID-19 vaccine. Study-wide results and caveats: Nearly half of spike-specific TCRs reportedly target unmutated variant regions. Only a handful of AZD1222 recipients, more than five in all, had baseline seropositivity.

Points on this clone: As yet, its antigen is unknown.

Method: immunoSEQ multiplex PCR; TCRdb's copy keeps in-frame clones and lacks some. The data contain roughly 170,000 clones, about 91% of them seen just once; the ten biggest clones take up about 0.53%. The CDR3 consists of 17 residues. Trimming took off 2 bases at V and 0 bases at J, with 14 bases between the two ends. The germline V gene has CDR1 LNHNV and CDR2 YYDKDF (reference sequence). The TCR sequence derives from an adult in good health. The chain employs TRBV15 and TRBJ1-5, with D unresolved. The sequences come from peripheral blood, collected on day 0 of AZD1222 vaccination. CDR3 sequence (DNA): TGTGCCACCAGCAGAACCCCGGGCAGCTATAGCAATCAGCCCCAGCATTTT. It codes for CATSRTPGSYSNQPQHF.